This T cell receptor (beta chain) was captured in a study of blood T cell repertoires in COVID-19. Study background: Sample material is recorded as cDNA or gDNA derived from T cells, B-cell-depleted T cells, or PBMCs.

Germline assignment: CDR1 SGHRS and CDR2 YFSETQ. The CDR3 spans 16 residues. V trimming: 4 bases; J trimming: 0 bases; junction bases outside the gene matches: 3. Under the authors' procedure: Reference gene primer amplification in the assay estimated nucleated cell counts. Clones were sequenced by immunoSEQ multiplex PCR, and TCRdb holds only the in-frame ones, with some missing. Clone size and the V and J calls come from that table; the DNA yielded D and trimming. The sample holds about 110,000 clones, approximately 84% seen once. The sequence was obtained from a man aged 50 or older with acute or convalescent COVID-19. Sample: peripheral blood. The chain couples TRBV5-1 to TRBJ2-1; 11 nucleotides align to TRBD2. The CDR3 DNA sequence: TGCGCCAGCAGCGTCACTAGCGGGGGCTCCTACAATGAGCAGTTCTTC. Its protein product is CASSVTSGGSYNEQFF. Variable domain in full (rest from reference TRBV5-1 and TRBJ2-1): KAGVTQTPRYLIKTRGQQVTLSCSPISGHRSVSWYQQTPGQGLQFLFEYFSETQRNKGNFPGRFSGRQFSNSRSEMNVSTLELGDSALYLCASSVTSGGSYNEQFFGPGTRLTVL.